The clone carrying this T cell receptor (beta chain) was observed many times. Its antigen is unknown. The data stem from a study of T cells in Graves' hyperthyroidism and ophthalmopathy. Per germline, CDR1 SQVTM and CDR2 ANQGSEA. The CDR3 sequence is 12 residues long. Trimming removed 5 bases from V and 3 bases from J, with 10 bases in between. TCR beta CDR3 regions were amplified from RNA transcripts. Carried out on the TCR CDR3, a first-round RT-PCR used the HTBI primer set. From the multiplex PCR reads, TCRdb called clonotypes with MiXCR, one entry per CDR3 protein. The top ten hold about 37% of the sample, which has about 350,000 distinct CDR3 sequences, about 13% seen once. General study results and limits: The blood repertoire included most of the expanded thyroid clonotypes above 0.001.

This chain links TRBV29-1 with TRBJ1-1; no reliable D call. Specimen: blood. The receptor was isolated from a middle-aged woman with Graves' ophthalmopathy. The CDR3 is CSVRMSDTEAFF. The CDR3 coding sequence is TGCAGCGTTCGGATGTCAGACACTGAAGCTTTCTTT.